A selection of T cell receptor beta chains follows, all from one sample in a study of blood T cell repertoires in COVID-19. The assay was immunoSEQ multiplex PCR, and TCRdb's table has in-frame clones only and misses some. The sample consists of about 190,000 clones, approximately 81% of them appearing once. Sequences were obtained from peripheral blood. These receptors were obtained from a woman at least 80 years old with acute or convalescent COVID-19. Both conserved end residues are part of each CDR3. Fields, in order: V gene, D gene, J gene, clone size, CDR3 DNA, CDR3 protein. The D gene is left open where the match is weak. Not every row has a clone size; where given, it reads once, few, many or a size class.

v_call: TRBV2; d_call: TRBD1; j_call: TRBJ1-1; clone_size: -; cdr3_nt: TGTGCCAGCAGTGACCTCGGGACAGTGAACACTGAAGCTTTCTTT; cdr3_aa: CASSDLGTVNTEAFF
v_call: TRBV10-3; d_call: TRBD1; j_call: TRBJ2-7; clone_size: -; cdr3_nt: TGTGCCATCAGTGAGTCTGGACAGGGGGCCTACGAGCAGTACTTC; cdr3_aa: CAISESGQGAYEQYF
v_call: TRBV7-2; d_call: -; j_call: TRBJ2-7; clone_size: -; cdr3_nt: TGTGCCAGCAGCTTAGAAGGGGACACCTACGAGCAGTACTTC; cdr3_aa: CASSLEGDTYEQYF
v_call: TRBV5-6; d_call: TRBD2; j_call: TRBJ2-1; clone_size: -; cdr3_nt: TGTGCCAGCAGCCTAGCTAGCGGAGAGCAGTTCTTC; cdr3_aa: CASSLASGEQFF
v_call: TRBV7-2; d_call: TRBD1; j_call: TRBJ1-3; clone_size: -; cdr3_nt: TGTGCCAGCAGCTTAATTAGGGGGCCCCCCTCTGGAAACACCATATATTTT; cdr3_aa: CASSLIRGPPSGNTIYF
v_call: TRBV5-6; d_call: TRBD2; j_call: TRBJ2-5; clone_size: -; cdr3_nt: TGTGCCAGCAGTAAGACTAGCGGGGGTTTTGAGACCCAGTACTTC; cdr3_aa: CASSKTSGGFETQYF
v_call: TRBV5-6; d_call: TRBD1; j_call: TRBJ1-5; clone_size: -; cdr3_nt: TGTGCCAGCAGCTCAGTCCGGGACAGGGGTCAGCCCCAGCATTTT; cdr3_aa: CASSSVRDRGQPQHF
v_call: TRBV12-5; d_call: -; j_call: TRBJ2-3; clone_size: -; cdr3_nt: TGTGCTAGTGGTTTGGGAGACAGTCAAAGAGATACGCAGTATTTT; cdr3_aa: CASGLGDSQRDTQYF
v_call: TRBV6-6; d_call: -; j_call: TRBJ1-3; clone_size: -; cdr3_nt: TGTGCCAGCAGTCCCCCCGGCGGGAGCTCTGGAAACACCATATATTTT; cdr3_aa: CASSPPGGSSGNTIYF
v_call: TRBV9; d_call: -; j_call: TRBJ2-5; clone_size: few; cdr3_nt: TGTGCCAGCAGCATCCGGACAGATCAAGAGACCCAGTACTTC; cdr3_aa: CASSIRTDQETQYF
v_call: TRBV12-5; d_call: -; j_call: TRBJ2-3; clone_size: -; cdr3_nt: TGTGCCGATTCCGGAGCCCTGGTCGGTACGCAGTATTTT; cdr3_aa: CADSGALVGTQYF
v_call: TRBV19; d_call: TRBD1; j_call: TRBJ1-2; clone_size: -; cdr3_nt: TGTGCCAGTACGTCAGGGGGCCTCAACTATGGCTACACCTTC; cdr3_aa: CASTSGGLNYGYTF
v_call: TRBV7-9; d_call: -; j_call: TRBJ2-1; clone_size: -; cdr3_nt: TGTGCCAGCAGCCCAGGGGGGTCAGCGTACAATGAGCAGTTCTTC; cdr3_aa: CASSPGGSAYNEQFF
v_call: TRBV28; d_call: -; j_call: TRBJ2-7; clone_size: few; cdr3_nt: TGTGCCAGCAGGCAGGATAGCGGCTATAGCTCCTACGAGCAGTACTTC; cdr3_aa: CASRQDSGYSSYEQYF
v_call: TRBV18; d_call: TRBD1; j_call: TRBJ1-1; clone_size: -; cdr3_nt: TGTGCCAGCTCACCTACCGGGACAGGGGGCACTGAAGCTTTCTTT; cdr3_aa: CASSPTGTGGTEAFF
v_call: TRBV20-1; d_call: -; j_call: TRBJ1-2; clone_size: -; cdr3_nt: TGCAGTGCTCCCGTCCACACCTTC; cdr3_aa: CSAPVHTF
v_call: TRBV6-5; d_call: TRBD2; j_call: TRBJ2-2; clone_size: -; cdr3_nt: TGTGCCACAGGCCGGGGGGTCACCGGGGAGCTGTTTTTT; cdr3_aa: CATGRGVTGELFF
v_call: TRBV10-1; d_call: -; j_call: TRBJ1-1; clone_size: -; cdr3_nt: TGCGCCAGCAGTGAGTCTAGCGCGAACACTGAAGCTTTCTTT; cdr3_aa: CASSESSANTEAFF
v_call: TRBV5-4; d_call: -; j_call: TRBJ1-3; clone_size: -; cdr3_nt: TGTGCCAGCAGCTCCGAGCCAGGCTGGGGAAACACCATATATTTT; cdr3_aa: CASSSEPGWGNTIYF
v_call: TRBV7-2; d_call: -; j_call: TRBJ2-7; clone_size: -; cdr3_nt: TGTGCCAGCAGCTTAGCGGGAGGTGGGCATTACGAGCAGTACTTC; cdr3_aa: CASSLAGGGHYEQYF
v_call: TRBV6-4; d_call: -; j_call: TRBJ1-5; clone_size: -; cdr3_nt: TGTGCCAGCAGTGACTCGATCGGGGGGCCCCAGCATTTT; cdr3_aa: CASSDSIGGPQHF
v_call: TRBV7-3; d_call: -; j_call: TRBJ2-2; clone_size: few; cdr3_nt: TGTGCCAGCAGCCTAGATCAAACCGGGGAGCTGTTTTTT; cdr3_aa: CASSLDQTGELFF
v_call: TRBV10-3; d_call: -; j_call: TRBJ1-6; clone_size: -; cdr3_nt: TGTGCCATCAGTGAGTCAACAGCTAATTCACCCCTCCACTTT; cdr3_aa: CAISESTANSPLHF
v_call: TRBV6-6; d_call: -; j_call: TRBJ2-5; clone_size: -; cdr3_nt: TGTGCCAGCAGTTACGCAGGACAGCCTGAGACCCAGTACTTC; cdr3_aa: CASSYAGQPETQYF
v_call: TRBV28; d_call: -; j_call: TRBJ2-1; clone_size: -; cdr3_nt: TGTGCCAGCAGTTTAGTCGGGACTGTCCCTGAGCAGTTCTTC; cdr3_aa: CASSLVGTVPEQFF
v_call: TRBV19; d_call: TRBD1; j_call: TRBJ1-4; clone_size: -; cdr3_nt: TGTGCCAGTAGTATCGGACGGACAGGGGCAACTAATGAAAAACTGTTTTTT; cdr3_aa: CASSIGRTGATNEKLFF
v_call: TRBV28; d_call: TRBD2; j_call: TRBJ2-1; clone_size: -; cdr3_nt: TGTGCCAGCGGGCTTCGAGGCGGGGGGGGCAATGAGCAGTTCTTC; cdr3_aa: CASGLRGGGGNEQFF
v_call: TRBV7-2; d_call: -; j_call: TRBJ2-1; clone_size: -; cdr3_nt: TGTGCCAGCAGCTTAGTGAGCGGAGTCGAATACAATGAGCAGTTCTTC; cdr3_aa: CASSLVSGVEYNEQFF
v_call: TRBV19; d_call: TRBD1; j_call: TRBJ1-5; clone_size: -; cdr3_nt: TGTGCCAGTAGTACTGACAGGGCTTTTCAGCCCCAGCATTTT; cdr3_aa: CASSTDRAFQPQHF
v_call: TRBV10-3; d_call: -; j_call: TRBJ1-2; clone_size: -; cdr3_nt: TGTGCCATCAGTGAAAACAGGGAAAACTATGGCTACACCTTC; cdr3_aa: CAISENRENYGYTF